This passage covers 4 T cell receptor beta chains from one sample sequenced in a study of OX40 agonist ivuxolimab in advanced cancers. The repertoire was sequenced with immunoSEQ multiplex PCR; TCRdb's copy has only in-frame clones and lacks some. The profile shows tens of thousands of clones, approximately 86% of them singletons. Specimen: CD4+ or CD8+ T cells sorted from blood, collected in a trial of the OX40 agonist ivuxolimab. The source is an adult with an advanced solid tumor such as melanoma, head and neck, liver or kidney cancer.

This clone was counted only a few times. The chain is built from TRBV6-1 and TRBJ2-2; TRBD2 is a possible D gene (7 bases). From germline, CDR1 is MNHNS and CDR2 SASEGT. The CDR3 has 24 amino acids. Trimming left V 0 bases short and J 6 bases short, with 38 bases between. The CDR3 is CASSEAWVYSWSWAGALEAGELFF. CDR3 nucleotide sequence: TGTGCCAGCAGTGAAGCGTGGGTTTATTCTTGGAGTTGGGCGGGGGCCTTGGAGGCCGGGGAGCTGTTTTTT.

The V and J genes are TRBV5-6 and TRBJ2-4; D is possibly TRBD2 (5 bases). This CDR3 contains 15 residues. Germline V gene sequence: CDR1 SGHDT, CDR2 YYEEEE. Trimming stripped 3 bases from V and 3 bases from J, with 13 bases between. The CDR3 DNA sequence: TGTGCCAGCAGCTCACAATTGGCGGGCAAAAACATTCAGTACTTC. This gives the protein CASSSQLAGKNIQYF.

The V call is TRBV6-1, the J call TRBJ1-3, with TRBD1 matching 7 bases. This CDR3 region has 15 residues. Germline loops: CDR1 MNHNS, CDR2 SASEGT. V was pared by 7 bases and J by 0 bases, with 6 bases of the junction left unmatched. The CDR3 DNA reads as TGTGCCAGCAAGAAGGGGGCCAGCTCTGGAAACACCATATATTTT. Translation: CASKKGASSGNTIYF.

The rearrangement uses TRBV10-3 and TRBJ1-1; 10 bases fit TRBD1. The CDR3 consists of 15 residues. The germline V gene encodes CDR1 ENHRY and CDR2 SYGVKD. V shed 3 bases and J 5 bases; nucleotides not matched to a gene: 6. The CDR3: CAISEVPGQGTEAFF. The CDR3 DNA follows: TGTGCCATCAGTGAAGTTCCGGGACAGGGGACTGAAGCTTTCTTT.